This passage covers 5 T cell receptor beta chains from one sample sequenced in a study of T-cell reconstitution after alpha-beta-depleted transplantation in children (dated by TCRdb to 2016 to 2017). The library was prepared using PCR. Reads for this sample came from an Illumina HiSeq 2500. To normalize quantification of the TCRbeta repertoire, the TCR libraries were built with molecular barcoding that relied on unique molecular identifiers. TCRdb reprocessing: public reads trimmed at Q25 with fastp, clones called with MiXCR, in-frame beta chains kept. Rows are unified per CDR3 protein, each entry keeping the most common DNA and genes. A total of hundreds of thousands of distinct CDR3 sequences appear in this sample, approximately 12% of them only once. Jointly, the top ten make up around 2.5% of the sample. Material: PBMCs from the stem cell graft donor, obtained from the stem cell graft. These receptors originate from a human donor who donated a stem cell graft to a child with acute lymphoblastic leukemia.

This clonotype is a singleton in its sample. The genes are TRBV30 and TRBJ1-1, with D unclear. Germline values: CDR1 GTSNPN, CDR2 SVGIG (reference sequence). Trimming stripped 2 bases from V and 2 bases from J, with 12 bases between. The CDR3 has 14 residues. The CDR3 is CAWSPVRYNTEAFF. The CDR3 DNA sequence: TGTGCCTGGAGTCCCGTGAGGTATAACACTGAAGCTTTCTTT.

This clonotype turned up a few times. This rearrangement joins TRBV5-1 to TRBJ1-6; 7 bases line up with TRBD1. V was clipped by 4 bases and J by 5 bases; unmatched bases: 9. Looked up from germline, CDR1 is SGHRS and CDR2 is YFSETQ. This CDR3 comprises 16 residues. This chain's CDR3 is CASSRRRQGDNSPLHF. For the CDR3, the DNA is TGCGCCAGCAGCCGCAGGCGGCAGGGGGATAATTCACCCCTCCACTTT.

This clonotype was recorded at least ten times. The chain uses TRBV5-8 and TRBJ1-1; D call uncertain. CDR1 SGHTS and CDR2 YDEGEE come from the germline V gene. Trimming took 0 bases from V and 1 from J, leaving 10 bases between them. CDR3 length: 15 amino acids. CDR3 sequence (DNA): TGTGCCAGCAGCTTGGACTGGGAGAGGAACACTGAAGCTTTCTTT. Protein: CASSLDWERNTEAFF. The variable domain in full, completed from reference TRBV5-8 and TRBJ1-1, reads EAGVTQSPTHLIKTRGQQATLRCSPISGHTSVYWYQQALGLGLQFLLWYDEGEERNRGNFPPRFSGRQFPNYSSELNVNALELEDSALYLCASSLDWERNTEAFFGQGTRLTVV.

This clonotype was counted at least ten times. J is TRBJ2-5 and V is TRBV20-1; 7 bases are a match to TRBD2. This CDR3 has 16 amino acids. Germline trimming cut 3 bases from V and 6 bases from J; bases unmatched to any gene: 16. Per germline, CDR1 DFQATT and CDR2 SNEGSKA (reference sequence). CDR3 in amino acids: CSASASRGGTLKTQYF. CDR3 coding DNA: TGCAGTGCTAGTGCATCTCGGGGAGGGACTCTGAAGACCCAGTACTTC.

Ten or more counts support this clonotype. This chain connects TRBV12-3 or TRBV12-4 to TRBJ2-4, with 8 bases that match TRBD2. V lost 3 bases to trimming and J lost 4 bases; unmatched junction nucleotides: 8. The CDR3 totals 16 residues. DNA for the CDR3: TGTGCCAGCAGTTTTTGGACAACTAGCGGTAAAAACATTCAGTACTTC. Amino acid sequence: CASSFWTTSGKNIQYF.